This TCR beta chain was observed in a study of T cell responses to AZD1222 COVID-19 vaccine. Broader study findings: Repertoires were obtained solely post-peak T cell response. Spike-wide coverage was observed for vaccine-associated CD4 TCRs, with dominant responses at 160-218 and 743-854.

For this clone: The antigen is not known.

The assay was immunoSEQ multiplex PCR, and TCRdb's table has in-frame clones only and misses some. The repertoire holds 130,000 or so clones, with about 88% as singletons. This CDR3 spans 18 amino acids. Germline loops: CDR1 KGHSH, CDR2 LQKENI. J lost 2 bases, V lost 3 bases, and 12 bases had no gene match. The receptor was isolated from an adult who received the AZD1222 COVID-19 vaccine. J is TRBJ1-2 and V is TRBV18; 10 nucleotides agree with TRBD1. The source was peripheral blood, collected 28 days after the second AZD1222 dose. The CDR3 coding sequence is TGTGCCAGCTCACCTAACGAGGGACAGGGGACCCTAAACTATGGCTACACCTTC. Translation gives CASSPNEGQGTLNYGYTF.